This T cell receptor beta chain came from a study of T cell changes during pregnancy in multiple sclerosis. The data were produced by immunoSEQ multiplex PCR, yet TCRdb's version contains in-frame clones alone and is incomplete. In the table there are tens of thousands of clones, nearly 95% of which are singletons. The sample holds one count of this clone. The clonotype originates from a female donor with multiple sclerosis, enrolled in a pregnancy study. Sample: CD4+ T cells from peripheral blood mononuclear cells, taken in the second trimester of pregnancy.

The CDR3 DNA reads TGCAGCGTCCAGACAGGGGGTCGGCAGTTCTTC. It yields the protein CSVQTGGRQFF. The V gene is TRBV29-1, the J gene TRBJ2-1; 9 bases map to TRBD1. The germline gives CDR1 SQVTM, CDR2 ANQGSEA. The CDR3 totals 11 residues. J was trimmed by 12 bases and V by 6 bases; bases with no gene match: 6.